This record covers a single TCR beta chain. This sample was included in a study of T cells in Graves' hyperthyroidism and ophthalmopathy. The V gene's germline CDR1 is MNHNS and CDR2 SASEGT. Between the trimmed V and J ends, which lost 6 bases and 11 bases, there was a span of 11 bases. This CDR3 has 12 amino acids. Amplified TCR beta CDR3 regions came from RNA transcripts. With the HTBI primer set, the TCR CDR3 went through a first round of RT-PCR. TCRdb redid the calling of the multiplex PCR reads with MiXCR, one entry per CDR3 protein. Altogether about 720,000 distinct CDR3 sequences are present, 18% being singletons, with the ten largest covering approximately 15%. Investigators excluded patients with uncontrolled infection, other autoimmune disease, pregnancy or lactation.

The chain couples TRBV6-1 to TRBJ1-6; D perhaps matches TRBD1 (5 bases). This TCR derives from a woman aged 45-60 years with Graves' hyperthyroidism that later progressed to Graves' ophthalmopathy. Sample: blood. The CDR3 reads CASSLQGTPLHF. In DNA, the CDR3 is TGTGCCAGCAGCCTTCAGGGTACACCCCTCCACTTT.